This T cell receptor beta chain was recovered during a study of T cell repertoires in cytomegalovirus infection. Background on the study: CMV infection and matching HLA type were both indicated by public TCR beta signatures. Study conclusions and caveats: Dominating the ex vivo response were TCR beta clonotypes that were CMV-specific and HLA-C-restricted. Public TCR beta family frequency separated CMV-and-HLA carriers, including in an independent cohort.

Using its own MiXCR run on the reads, TCRdb lists one record per CDR3 protein. Among about 270,000 distinct CDR3 sequences listed, roughly 21% were seen once. In regard to this clonotype: Its specificity is unknown.

J gave up 5 bases and V 5 bases, and 11 bases lay outside the gene matches. This CDR3 has 15 residues. Germline values: CDR1 SGHAT, CDR2 FQNNGV. This sample comprised cultured PBMCs, obtained from culture after CMV antigen stimulation. The chain carries TRBV11-2 and TRBJ1-2; 7 nucleotides match TRBD1. This TCR was recovered from a human donor in good health (CMV status not recorded). Some clones in this sample may be carry-over from other donors' samples. Here the CDR3 reads CASSPDGQDGYGYTF. CDR3 in DNA: TGTGCCAGCAGCCCCGACGGACAGGATGGGTATGGCTACACCTTC.